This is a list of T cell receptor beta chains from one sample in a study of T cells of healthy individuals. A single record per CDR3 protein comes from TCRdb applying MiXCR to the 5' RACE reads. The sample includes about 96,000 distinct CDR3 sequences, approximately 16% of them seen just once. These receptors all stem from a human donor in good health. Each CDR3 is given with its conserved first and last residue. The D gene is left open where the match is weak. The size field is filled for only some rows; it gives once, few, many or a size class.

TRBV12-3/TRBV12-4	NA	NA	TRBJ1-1	CASSWSQGSNTEAFF	TGTGCCAGCAGTTGGTCACAAGGATCAAACACTGAAGCTTTCTTT
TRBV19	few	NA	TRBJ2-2	CAIRAKNTGELFF	TGTGCGATACGGGCGAAAAACACCGGGGAGCTGTTTTTT
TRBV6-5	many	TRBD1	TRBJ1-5	CASSSRQGGFYQPQHF	TGTGCCAGCAGCTCAAGACAGGGGGGCTTCTATCAGCCCCAGCATTTT
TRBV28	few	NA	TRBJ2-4	CASSAAVLAKNIQYF	TGTGCCAGCAGTGCGGCGGTGCTAGCCAAAAACATTCAGTACTTC
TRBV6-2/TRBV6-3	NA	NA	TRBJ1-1	CASSPRWNTEAFF	TGTGCCAGCAGTCCGAGATGGAACACTGAAGCTTTCTTT
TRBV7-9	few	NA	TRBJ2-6	CASSLDGISGANVLTF	TGTGCCAGCAGCTTAGACGGAATCTCTGGGGCCAACGTCCTGACTTTC
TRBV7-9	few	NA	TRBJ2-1	CASTLGGWRYNEQFF	TGTGCCAGCACCCTAGGGGGGTGGAGGTACAATGAGCAGTTCTTC
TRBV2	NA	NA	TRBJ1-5	CASNEITNQPQHF	TGTGCCAGCAATGAGATTACCAATCAGCCCCAGCATTTT
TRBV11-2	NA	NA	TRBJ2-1	CASALLGYNEQFF	TGTGCCAGCGCCCTTCTGGGATACAATGAGCAGTTCTTC
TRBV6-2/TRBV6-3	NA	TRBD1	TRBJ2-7	CASSYGGGRGRHEQYF	TGTGCCAGCAGTTACGGCGGTGGCAGGGGGCGACACGAGCAGTACTTC
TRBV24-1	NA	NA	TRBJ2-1	CATSAPDEPTIHEQFF	TGTGCCACCAGCGCCCCGGACGAACCTACGATCCATGAGCAGTTCTTC
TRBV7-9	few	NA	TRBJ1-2	CASSLGAGENYGYTF	TGTGCCAGCAGCTTAGGGGCGGGGGAGAATTATGGCTACACCTTC